One sample yielded the 4 T cell receptor beta chains listed below, sequenced in a study of T-cell reconstitution after alpha-beta-depleted transplantation in children. The authors prepared the TCRbeta library with unique molecular identifiers. TCRdb ran MiXCR on the PCR reads and lists one entry per CDR3 protein. The sample records about 540,000 distinct CDR3 sequences, approximately 16% being singletons. The sequences come from PBMCs from the stem cell graft donor, collected from the stem cell graft. These receptors were taken from a human donor who donated a stem cell graft to a child with acute lymphoblastic leukemia.

This chain links TRBV28 with TRBJ2-1; D is tentatively TRBD1 or TRBD2 (6 bases each). V shed 5 bases and J shed 3 bases, with 23 bases lying between them. Germline V gene data show CDR1 as MDHEN and CDR2 as SYDVKM. This CDR3 comprises 18 residues. CDR3 coding DNA: TGTGCCAGCAGTGGGGACCCAGGGGCTAGACTAGGCTACAATGAGCAGTTCTTC. This encodes CASSGDPGARLGYNEQFF.

This clonotype was picked up a small number of times. The chain links TRBV5-6 to TRBJ2-1, with 10 nucleotides matching TRBD2. After removal of 4 bases from V and 8 bases from J, the junction contained 15 bases not matched to a gene. The germline gives CDR1 SGHDT, CDR2 YYEEEE. The CDR3 is 17 residues long. The CDR3 coding sequence is TGTGCCAGCAGCACACCGGGGGGGGCTAGCGGGAGCCATGAGCAGTTCTTC. Its translation: CASSTPGGASGSHEQFF.

This clonotype came up a few times. The chain employs TRBV5-1 and TRBJ2-7; 9 bases fit TRBD1. This CDR3 contains 14 residues. CDR1 is SGHRS, CDR2 YFSETQ, per germline. The V and J ends lost 6 bases and 1 base, in that order; junction bases with no gene match: 5. The CDR3 loop reads CASTGTGYSYEQYF. The DNA of the CDR3 is TGCGCCAGCACCGGGACAGGGTATTCCTACGAGCAGTACTTC.

The chain carries TRBV9 and TRBJ2-5; D gene ambiguous. Germline CDR1 and CDR2: SGDLS and YYNGEE. V lost 0 bases and J 5 bases, leaving 8 bases between the germline ends. There are 13 residues in the CDR3. The CDR3 DNA sequence: TGTGCCAGCAGCGTAGCGTTAGGGGAGACCCAGTACTTC. The encoded protein is CASSVALGETQYF. Full variable domain (outside the CDR3, taken from reference TRBV9 and TRBJ2-5): DSGVTQTPKHLITATGQRVTLRCSPRSGDLSVYWYQQSLDQGLQFLIQYYNGEERAKGNILERFSAQQFPDLHSELNLSSLELGDSALYFCASSVALGETQYFGPGTRLLVL.